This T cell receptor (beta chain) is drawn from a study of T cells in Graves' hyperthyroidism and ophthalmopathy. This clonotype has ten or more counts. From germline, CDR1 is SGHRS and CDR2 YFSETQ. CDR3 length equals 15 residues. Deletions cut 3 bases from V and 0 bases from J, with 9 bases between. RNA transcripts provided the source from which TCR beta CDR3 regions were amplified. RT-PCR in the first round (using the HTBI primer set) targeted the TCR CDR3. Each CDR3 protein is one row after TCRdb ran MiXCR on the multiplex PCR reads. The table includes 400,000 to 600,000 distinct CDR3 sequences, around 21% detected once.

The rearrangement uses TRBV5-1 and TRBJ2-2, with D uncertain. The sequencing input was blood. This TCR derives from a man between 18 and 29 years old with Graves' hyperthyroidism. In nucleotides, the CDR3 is TGCGCCAGCAGCTCCGGGCACGCGAACACCGGGGAGCTGTTTTTT. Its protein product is CASSSGHANTGELFF.